These 7 T cell receptor beta chains share one sample of origin, sequenced in a study of blood T cell repertoires in COVID-19. Data came from immunoSEQ multiplex PCR; TCRdb stores just in-frame clones and leaves some out. The repertoire holds nearly 200,000 clones, 82% seen once, with 6% to 8% in the top ten. What was sequenced was peripheral blood. The receptors stem from a human donor with acute or convalescent COVID-19. The donor label of this sample is uncertain.

V gene TRBV28 combines with J gene TRBJ2-4; D is undetermined. From germline, CDR1 is MDHEN and CDR2 SYDVKM. The CDR3 has 12 residues. The V and J ends lost 2 bases and 4 bases respectively, with 3 bases between them. DNA of the CDR3: TGTGCCAGCAGTTTACTGAAAAACATTCAGTACTTC. Amino acid sequence: CASSLLKNIQYF.

The CDR3 nucleotides are TGTGCTAGTGGGGGGGCAGGGGACACTGAAGCTTTCTTT. Protein sequence: CASGGAGDTEAFF. V is TRBV12-5 and J is TRBJ1-1; tentative D call: TRBD1 (6 bases). CDR3 size: 13 residues. Germline CDR1 LGHNT, CDR2 FRNRAP. V lost 6 bases, J lost 3 bases, and 11 bases lay in between.

CDR3 nucleotide sequence: TGTGCCAGCAGCTTCGAGGGGGGGCAGAACTATGGCTACACCTTC. Translated: CASSFEGGQNYGYTF. The chain carries TRBV7-2 and TRBJ1-2; the D gene is possibly TRBD1 (6 bases). V lost 3 bases, J lost 2 bases, and 13 bases lay in between. The CDR3 sequence is 15 residues long. The germline gives CDR1 SGHTA, CDR2 FQGNSA.

This chain joins TRBV7-2 and TRBJ1-5; D is possibly TRBD1 (6 bases). Trimming took 6 bases from V and 3 from J, leaving 12 bases between them. Germline CDR1 is SGHTA and CDR2 is FQGNSA. The CDR3 loop spans 14 amino acids. This chain's CDR3 is CASRRGGNNQPQHF. The CDR3 DNA reads TGTGCCAGCAGAAGGGGGGGAAACAATCAGCCCCAGCATTTT.

This clone was detected a few times. This chain joins TRBV5-8 and TRBJ2-1; weak D call: TRBD1 (7 bases). The CDR3 has 13 residues. From germline, CDR1 is SGHTS and CDR2 YDEGEE. V was trimmed by 10 bases and J by 7 bases, leaving 18 bases between them. This CDR3 is CAGNGGQWNEQFF. As DNA, the CDR3 is TGTGCCGGCAACGGGGGACAGTGGAATGAGCAGTTCTTC.

This clone appeared once. This chain links TRBV24-1 with TRBJ2-1; 10 nucleotides match TRBD1. CDR1 KGHDR and CDR2 SFDVKD come from the germline V gene. This CDR3 region has 15 residues. The junction had 7 bases not matched to a gene; V was cut back by 4 bases and J by 8 bases. CDR3 protein: CATSDYGTGDDEQFF. The CDR3 DNA is TGTGCCACCAGTGACTATGGGACAGGGGATGATGAGCAGTTCTTC.

A single count supports this clone. The chain links TRBV7-8 to TRBJ2-1; 8 bases align to TRBD2. The germline V gene encodes CDR1 SGHVS and CDR2 FQNEAQ. V shed 4 bases, J shed 12 bases, and the junction held 5 bases outside the gene matches. The CDR3 spans 12 residues. CDR3 DNA: TGTGCCAGCAGCTCCCCGGCGGGAGGGCAGTTCTTC. Translation gives CASSSPAGGQFF.